The T cell receptor beta chain under discussion was sequenced for a study of PD-1 blockade in classical Hodgkin lymphoma. General study points: The baseline diversity of complete responders showed similarity to that of newly diagnosed patients. Relapsed/refractory patients reportedly had lower baseline diversity than newly diagnosed patients.

As to this clone: Its antigen is currently unknown.

Between the trimmed V and J ends, which lost 5 bases and 1 base, there was a span of 17 bases. Germline V gene lookup returns CDR1 SEHNR and CDR2 FQNEAQ (reference sequence). This CDR3 has 16 residues. Assay: immunoSEQ multiplex PCR; the TCRdb copy retains only in-frame clones and omits some. The sample has around 20,000 clones; more than 75% are singletons. Time point specified: cycle 4 day 1 (C4D1), after 6 weeks of nivolumab. Each patient relapsed following autologous stem cell transplantation, and prior brentuximab vedotin exposure differed. This TCR was recovered from a human donor with classical Hodgkin lymphoma. The starting material was peripheral blood mononuclear cells (PBMCs), obtained before the fourth cycle of nivolumab. This sequence joins TRBV7-9 and TRBJ2-5; D not certain. The CDR3 DNA reads TGTGCCAGCAGCCAAACCCTGGCAGGCCGCCAAGAGACCCAGTACTTC. Protein: CASSQTLAGRQETQYF.